This T cell receptor (beta chain) originates from a study of blood T cell repertoires in COVID-19. V gave up 4 bases and J gave up 6 bases; unmatched junction bases: 2. Germline V lookup: CDR1 SEHNR, CDR2 FQNEAQ (reference sequence). This CDR3 spans 13 amino acids. The data were produced by immunoSEQ multiplex PCR, yet TCRdb's version contains in-frame clones alone and is incomplete. The sample shows roughly 350,000 clones, roughly 90% of them seen only once. The cohort comprised adults aged about 18 to 90 years residing in around 25 US areas. Each recovered donor of Cohort 3 presented with two negative PCRs, clearance, or symptom resolution.

The V gene is TRBV7-9, the J gene TRBJ2-1; 8 bases map to TRBD1. Sequenced: PBMCs or T cells enriched from blood (not recorded which). The receptor was isolated from a woman between 25 and 40 years old who had recovered from COVID-19. CDR3 sequence (DNA): TGTGCCAGCAGCTGGACAGGGTCCAATGAGCAGTTCTTC. Its translation: CASSWTGSNEQFF.